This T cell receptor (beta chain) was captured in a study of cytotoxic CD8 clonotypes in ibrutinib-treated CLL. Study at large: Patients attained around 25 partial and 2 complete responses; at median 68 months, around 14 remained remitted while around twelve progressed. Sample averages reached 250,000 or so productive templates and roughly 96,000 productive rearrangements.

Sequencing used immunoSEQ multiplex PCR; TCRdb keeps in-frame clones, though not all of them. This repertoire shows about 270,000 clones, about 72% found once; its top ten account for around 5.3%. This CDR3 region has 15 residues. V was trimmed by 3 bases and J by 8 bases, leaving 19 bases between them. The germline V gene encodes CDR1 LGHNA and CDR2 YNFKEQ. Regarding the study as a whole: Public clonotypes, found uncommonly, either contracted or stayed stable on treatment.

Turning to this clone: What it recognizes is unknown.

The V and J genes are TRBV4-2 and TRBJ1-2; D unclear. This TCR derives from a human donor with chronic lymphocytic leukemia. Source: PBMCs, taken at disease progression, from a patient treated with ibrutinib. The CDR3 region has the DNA TGTGCCAGCAGCCATGTCAGGTGGAAGTCGGAAGGCTACACCTTC. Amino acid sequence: CASSHVRWKSEGYTF.